A selection of T cell receptor beta chains follows, all from one sample in a study of CD4 T cells in relation to SARS-CoV-2 and coronaviruses. Measured with immunoSEQ multiplex PCR; TCRdb has only the in-frame clones, and not every one. In the table there are 37,000 or so clones, 82% of which are singletons. Which antigens these TCRs recognize remains unknown. Sequencing used naive CD4+ T cells from PBMCs, cultured in vitro. These receptors came from an adult with COVID-19. Both conserved end residues are part of each CDR3. A D gene is named only where the DNA matches it firmly. Clone size is shown for a subset of rows, as once, few, many or a class of expanded clone.

CDR3 protein | CDR3 DNA | clone size | D gene | J gene | V gene
CASSPARVGYTF | TGTGCCAGCAGTCCTGCTCGGGTTGGCTACACCTTC | once | - | TRBJ1-2 | TRBV12-3/TRBV12-4
CASSSGQQNPYGYTF | TGTGCCAGCAGCTCCGGACAACAGAACCCCTATGGCTACACCTTC | - | - | TRBJ1-2 | TRBV6-6
CASSGWTTNTEAFF | TGTGCCAGCAGCGGATGGACAACAAACACTGAAGCTTTCTTT | - | - | TRBJ1-1 | TRBV5-4
CASSLALAGVSYEQYF | TGTGCCAGCAGCTTAGCCCTAGCGGGAGTATCGTACGAGCAGTACTTC | - | TRBD2 | TRBJ2-7 | TRBV7-9
CATSDRGSLGLTYNEQFF | TGTGCCACCAGTGACCGCGGGTCTTTGGGACTGACTTACAATGAGCAGTTCTTC | once | - | TRBJ2-1 | TRBV24-1
CASREQGFSPLHF | TGTGCCAGCAGGGAGCAGGGGTTTTCACCCCTCCACTTT | few | - | TRBJ1-6 | TRBV2
CASSLSPDSSYEQYF | TGTGCCAGCAGTTTATCCCCGGACAGTAGCTACGAGCAGTACTTC | few | - | TRBJ2-7 | TRBV28
CASSLAGGRGQYF | TGTGCCAGCAGCTTAGCGGGAGGGCGGGGGCAGTACTTC | - | TRBD2 | TRBJ2-7 | TRBV7-8
CASSEDAGTEETQYF | TGTGCCAGCAGTGAAGACGCCGGGACGGAAGAGACCCAGTACTTC | - | - | TRBJ2-5 | TRBV2
CASSPVRNEQFF | TGTGCCAGCAGCCCAGTGCGCAATGAGCAGTTCTTC | - | - | TRBJ2-1 | TRBV7-9
CASSQVQWAGSPKRNIQYF | TGTGCCAGCAGCCAAGTTCAATGGGCAGGGAGTCCCAAAAGGAACATTCAGTACTTC | - | - | TRBJ2-4 | TRBV3-1/TRBV3-2
CASRASGRASYEQYF | TGTGCCAGTAGGGCTAGCGGGAGAGCATCCTACGAGCAGTACTTC | - | TRBD2 | TRBJ2-7 | TRBV19
CASSLRTGYEQYF | TGTGCCAGCAGCTTAAGGACAGGCTACGAGCAGTACTTC | - | TRBD1 | TRBJ2-7 | TRBV5-4
CASSKRTRPCNQPQHF | TGTGCCAGCAGCAAACGGACGAGGCCTTGCAATCAGCCCCAGCATTTT | - | - | TRBJ1-5 | TRBV21-1
CASSVERTDTQYF | TGTGCCAGTAGTGTAGAAAGAACAGATACGCAGTATTTT | - | - | TRBJ2-3 | TRBV19
CASRRPRHSNEQFF | TGTGCCAGCAGACGCCCTCGACACTCCAATGAGCAGTTCTTC | - | - | TRBJ2-1 | TRBV28
CASSLWATNTEAFF | TGTGCCAGCAGCTTATGGGCGACTAACACTGAAGCTTTCTTT | - | - | TRBJ1-1 | TRBV7-9
CASSLGYREGSETQYF | TGTGCCAGCAGCCTGGGGTATCGGGAGGGCTCAGAGACCCAGTACTTC | - | TRBD2 | TRBJ2-5 | TRBV4-2
CASRQDRGVDTGELFF | TGTGCCAGCAGACAAGACAGGGGAGTAGACACCGGGGAGCTGTTTTTT | - | TRBD1 | TRBJ2-2 | TRBV6-6
CASRLDVMSEKLFF | TGTGCCAGCAGGCTGGACGTGATGAGTGAAAAACTGTTTTTT | - | - | TRBJ1-4 | TRBV6-5
CASRRGANQPQHF | TGCGCCAGCAGGAGGGGGGCTAATCAGCCCCAGCATTTT | - | - | TRBJ1-5 | TRBV5-1
CASSQGVGDNEQFF | TGTGCCAGCTCACAGGGGGTGGGAGACAATGAGCAGTTCTTC | - | - | TRBJ2-1 | TRBV18
CASSPTSGRASDTGELFF | TGTGCCAGCAGCCCGACTAGCGGGAGGGCCTCGGACACCGGGGAGCTGTTTTTT | - | TRBD2 | TRBJ2-2 | TRBV28
CASRPRREGYGEAFF | TGTGCCAGCAGACCTCGGAGGGAGGGGTACGGTGAAGCTTTCTTT | - | - | TRBJ1-1 | TRBV6-5
CASSSSTGFQETQYF | TGTGCCAGCAGTTCCTCTACCGGGTTCCAAGAGACCCAGTACTTC | - | - | TRBJ2-5 | TRBV28
CASSYSRAQETQYF | TGTGCCAGCAGTTACTCGCGGGCTCAAGAGACCCAGTACTTC | - | - | TRBJ2-5 | TRBV6-6
CASSQEGGPHTEAFF | TGTGCCAGCAGCCAAGAGGGGGGGCCCCACACTGAAGCTTTCTTT | - | - | TRBJ1-1 | TRBV3-1/TRBV3-2
CASSLTAGTVEHQPQHF | TGTGCCAGCAGCTTAACGGCAGGGACGGTAGAGCATCAGCCCCAGCATTTT | once | - | TRBJ1-5 | TRBV13
CATSDSRTNPDTQYF | TGTGCCACCAGTGATTCACGGACCAACCCAGATACGCAGTATTTT | - | - | TRBJ2-3 | TRBV24-1
CAWDRGRPLSYEQYF | TGTGCCTGGGATCGCGGGAGGCCCCTCTCCTACGAGCAGTACTTC | - | TRBD2 | TRBJ2-7 | TRBV30
CASSLAGAPTDTQYF | TGTGCCAGCAGCTTAGCGGGAGCCCCCACAGATACGCAGTATTTT | - | - | TRBJ2-3 | TRBV7-9
CARSYSGSRSPSTDTQYF | TGTGCCAGAAGTTATAGCGGGTCCAGATCCCCTAGCACAGATACGCAGTATTTT | - | TRBD2 | TRBJ2-3 | TRBV5-3
CASSYGQDTDTQYF | TGCGCCAGCAGCTACGGACAGGACACAGATACGCAGTATTTT | - | TRBD1 | TRBJ2-3 | TRBV5-1
CASSRTSGSYNEQFF | TGTGCCAGTAGTAGAACTAGCGGGTCCTACAATGAGCAGTTCTTC | - | TRBD2 | TRBJ2-1 | TRBV19
CAWSHASGTLTGELFF | TGTGCCTGGAGTCACGCTAGCGGGACGCTCACCGGGGAGCTGTTTTTT | - | TRBD2 | TRBJ2-2 | TRBV30
CASSLAGGQPQHF | TGTGCCAGCAGTTTAGCGGGGGGTCAGCCCCAGCATTTT | - | - | TRBJ1-5 | TRBV12-3/TRBV12-4
CASSLAYTGELFF | TGTGCCAGCAGTCTAGCCTACACCGGGGAGCTGTTTTTT | - | - | TRBJ2-2 | TRBV6-5
CASSLRIDTQYF | TGTGCCAGCAGCTTACGGATAGATACGCAGTATTTT | - | - | TRBJ2-3 | TRBV7-9
CASSQVTEAFF | TGTGCCAGCAGCCAAGTAACTGAAGCTTTCTTT | few | - | TRBJ1-1 | TRBV3-1/TRBV3-2
CASSSLDTSPLHF | TGTGCCAGCAGTTCCCTGGACACTTCACCCCTCCACTTT | once | - | TRBJ1-6 | TRBV6-5
CSVARDRNTEAFF | TGCAGCGTTGCCCGGGACAGGAACACTGAAGCTTTCTTT | - | TRBD1 | TRBJ1-1 | TRBV29-1
CASSLAGTSGETQYF | TGCGCCAGCAGCTTGGCTGGGACTAGCGGAGAGACCCAGTACTTC | - | TRBD2 | TRBJ2-5 | TRBV5-1
CASSSGTSGSRHEQYF | TGTGCCAGCAGTTCCGGGACTAGCGGGAGTCGCCACGAGCAGTACTTC | few | TRBD2 | TRBJ2-7 | TRBV27
CASSWDQDNEQFF | TGTGCCAGCAGTTGGGACCAGGACAATGAGCAGTTCTTC | - | - | TRBJ2-1 | TRBV28
CAWRSRGASGSSYEQYF | TGTGCCTGGAGATCGCGGGGGGCGAGCGGGAGCTCCTACGAGCAGTACTTC | few | TRBD2 | TRBJ2-7 | TRBV30
CASSADPGGGQSPLHF | TGTGCCAGCAGCGCCGACCCGGGGGGTGGGCAATCACCCCTCCACTTT | - | - | TRBJ1-6 | TRBV9
CASSLGTSVSPAELFF | TGCGCCAGCAGCTTGGGTACTAGTGTGTCGCCTGCGGAGCTGTTTTTT | - | - | TRBJ2-2 | TRBV5-1
CASSLSSYNEQFF | TGTGCCAGCAGTCTCAGCTCCTACAATGAGCAGTTCTTC | - | - | TRBJ2-1 | TRBV28
CASSPRVNYEQYF | TGCGCCAGCAGCCCCAGAGTTAACTACGAGCAGTACTTC | - | - | TRBJ2-7 | TRBV5-1
CASSSGPKSGSLLTSTDTQYF | TGTGCCAGTAGTTCTGGCCCTAAAAGCGGGAGCCTATTAACTAGCACAGATACGCAGTATTTT | - | TRBD2 | TRBJ2-3 | TRBV19
CASSARDGAYEQYF | TGTGCCAGCAGCGCCCGGGACGGAGCCTACGAGCAGTACTTC | - | - | TRBJ2-7 | TRBV9
CASSRLTGLNTEAFF | TGCGCCAGCAGCAGATTGACAGGGCTGAACACTGAAGCTTTCTTT | once | TRBD1 | TRBJ1-1 | TRBV5-1
CASSSLAGEHEQYF | TGTGCCAGCAGTTCGCTAGCGGGAGAACACGAGCAGTACTTC | - | TRBD2 | TRBJ2-7 | TRBV6-2/TRBV6-3
CASTRYRGRAGNTIYF | TGTGCCAGTACCAGATACAGGGGTCGAGCTGGAAACACCATATATTTT | - | TRBD1 | TRBJ1-3 | TRBV19
CASSQAEGQPQHF | TGTGCCAGCAGCCAAGCTGAGGGTCAGCCCCAGCATTTT | once | - | TRBJ1-5 | TRBV3-1/TRBV3-2
CASSQGGLLASGRRYEQYF | TGTGCCAGCAGCCAAGGGGGCTTGTTGGCTAGCGGGAGGAGGTACGAGCAGTACTTC | - | TRBD2 | TRBJ2-7 | TRBV3-1/TRBV3-2
CASSFQDLWDGSSGANVLTF | TGTGCCAGCAGTTTTCAAGATCTATGGGACGGATCCTCTGGGGCCAACGTCCTGACTTTC | - | - | TRBJ2-6 | TRBV28
CASSIVVANYGYTF | TGTGCCAGCAGCATCGTGGTAGCTAACTATGGCTACACCTTC | - | - | TRBJ1-2 | TRBV11-2
CASSTTGGLGNTIYF | TGCGCCAGCTCAACCACTGGGGGCCTCGGAAACACCATATATTTT | - | - | TRBJ1-3 | TRBV10-2